This T cell receptor beta chain was profiled in a study of shared clonotypes between healthy human individuals. Germline assignment: CDR1 SGHDN and CDR2 FVKESK. This CDR3 spans 14 amino acids. Trimming cost V 0 bases and J 8 bases, with 13 bases left between them. Repertoires were generated with immunoSEQ multiplex PCR, while TCRdb's copy carries only in-frame clones and drops some. In the table there are some 2.1 million clones, just under 95% of which are singletons. Terminally differentiated effector memory CD45RA+ cells were left out of the naive CD8 fraction, which was CD45RO-negative and positively selected for CCR7.

The chain combines TRBV14 with TRBJ1-2; D not resolved. The sample taken for sequencing was naive CD8+ T cells sorted from blood. The sequence derives from a man aged 18 to 35 in good health. CDR3 region: CASSQDTHARGYTF. In DNA form, the CDR3 reads TGTGCCAGCAGCCAAGATACACACGCGCGGGGCTACACCTTC.